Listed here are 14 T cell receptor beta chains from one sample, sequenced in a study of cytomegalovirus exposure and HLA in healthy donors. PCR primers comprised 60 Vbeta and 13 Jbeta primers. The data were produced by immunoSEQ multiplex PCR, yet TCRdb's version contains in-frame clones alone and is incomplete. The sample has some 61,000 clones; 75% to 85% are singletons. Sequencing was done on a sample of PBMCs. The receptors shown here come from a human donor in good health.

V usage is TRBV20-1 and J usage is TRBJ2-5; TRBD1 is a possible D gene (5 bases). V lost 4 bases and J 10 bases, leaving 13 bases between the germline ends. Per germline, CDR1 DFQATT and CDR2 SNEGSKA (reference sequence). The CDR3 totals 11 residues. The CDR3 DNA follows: TGCAGTGCTACGGATAGGGGTGACCAGTACTTC. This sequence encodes CSATDRGDQYF.

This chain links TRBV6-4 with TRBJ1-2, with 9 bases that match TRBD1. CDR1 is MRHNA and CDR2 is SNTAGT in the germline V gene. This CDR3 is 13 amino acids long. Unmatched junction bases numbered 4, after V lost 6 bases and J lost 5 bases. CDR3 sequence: CASRAGTGYGYTF. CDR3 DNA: TGTGCCAGCAGGGCGGGGACAGGGTATGGCTACACCTTC.

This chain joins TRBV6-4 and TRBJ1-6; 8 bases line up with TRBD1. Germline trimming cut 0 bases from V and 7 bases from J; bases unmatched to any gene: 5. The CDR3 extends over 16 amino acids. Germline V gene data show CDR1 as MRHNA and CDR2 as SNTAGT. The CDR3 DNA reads TGTGCCAGCAGTGACTCGAACAGGGACAGGAATTCACCCCTCCACTTT. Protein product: CASSDSNRDRNSPLHF.

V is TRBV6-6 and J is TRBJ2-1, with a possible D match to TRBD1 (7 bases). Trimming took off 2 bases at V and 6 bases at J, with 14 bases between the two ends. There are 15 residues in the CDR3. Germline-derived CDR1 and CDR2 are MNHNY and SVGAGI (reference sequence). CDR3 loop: CASSYQGGLVNEQFF. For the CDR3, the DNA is TGTGCCAGCAGTTACCAGGGGGGCCTTGTCAATGAGCAGTTCTTC.

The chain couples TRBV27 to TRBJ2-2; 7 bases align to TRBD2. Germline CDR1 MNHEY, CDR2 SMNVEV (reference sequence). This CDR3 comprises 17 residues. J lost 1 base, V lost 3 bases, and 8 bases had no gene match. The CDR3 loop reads CASSFRLGGLNTGELFF. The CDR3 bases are TGTGCCAGCAGTTTTCGTTTGGGAGGGCTGAACACCGGGGAGCTGTTTTTT.

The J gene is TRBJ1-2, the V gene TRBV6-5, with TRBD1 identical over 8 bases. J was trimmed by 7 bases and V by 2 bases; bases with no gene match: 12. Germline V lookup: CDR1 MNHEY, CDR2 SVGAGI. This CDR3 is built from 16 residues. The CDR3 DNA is TGTGCCAGCAGTTACGGTGTCATCGGACAGGGTGGTGGCTACACCTTC. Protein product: CASSYGVIGQGGGYTF.

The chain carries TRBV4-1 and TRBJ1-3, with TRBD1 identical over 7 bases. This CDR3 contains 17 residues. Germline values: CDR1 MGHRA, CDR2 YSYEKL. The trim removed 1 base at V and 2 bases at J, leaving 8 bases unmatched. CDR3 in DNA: TGCGCCAGCAGCCAAGGGGCGACAGGGAACGCTGGAAACACCATATATTTT. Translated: CASSQGATGNAGNTIYF.

The CDR3 DNA reads TGCGCCAGCAGACGGAGCGGGGGGACTTACAATGAGCAGTTCTTC. Translated, it gives CASRRSGGTYNEQFF. The chain joins TRBV5-1 to TRBJ2-1; 9 bases agree with TRBD2. This CDR3 comprises 15 residues. The germline V gene encodes CDR1 SGHRS and CDR2 YFSETQ. Trimming took 5 bases from V and 4 from J; bases not matched to a gene: 7.

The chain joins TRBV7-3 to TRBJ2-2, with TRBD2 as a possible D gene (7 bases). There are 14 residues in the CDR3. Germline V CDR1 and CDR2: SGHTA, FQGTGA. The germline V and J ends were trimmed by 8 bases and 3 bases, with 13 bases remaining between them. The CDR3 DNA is TGTGCCAGCGGTGGGGGGGCATACACCGGGGAGCTGTTTTTT. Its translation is CASGGGAYTGELFF.

The CDR3 DNA reads as TGTGCCAGCAGCGTAGGGCTCGGGGACGAGCAGTACTTC. It encodes CASSVGLGDEQYF. The chain links TRBV7-3 to TRBJ2-7; D is possibly TRBD2 (5 bases). There are 13 residues in the CDR3. Germline V gene data show CDR1 as SGHTA and CDR2 as FQGTGA. The ends were cut back, 5 bases at V and 5 bases at J, with 13 bases in the middle.

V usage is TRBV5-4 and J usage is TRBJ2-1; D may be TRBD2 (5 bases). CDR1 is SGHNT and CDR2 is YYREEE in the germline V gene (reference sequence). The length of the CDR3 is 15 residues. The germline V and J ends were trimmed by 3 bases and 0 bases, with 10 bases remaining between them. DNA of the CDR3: TGTGCCAGCAGCTACGGGGTAAGCTCCTACAATGAGCAGTTCTTC. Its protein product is CASSYGVSSYNEQFF.

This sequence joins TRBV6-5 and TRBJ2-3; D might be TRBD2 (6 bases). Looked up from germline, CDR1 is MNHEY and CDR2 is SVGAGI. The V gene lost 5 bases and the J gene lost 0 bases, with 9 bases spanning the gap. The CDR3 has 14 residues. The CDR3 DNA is TGTGCCAGCAGTATCGGGGGTAGCACAGATACGCAGTATTTT. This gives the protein CASSIGGSTDTQYF.

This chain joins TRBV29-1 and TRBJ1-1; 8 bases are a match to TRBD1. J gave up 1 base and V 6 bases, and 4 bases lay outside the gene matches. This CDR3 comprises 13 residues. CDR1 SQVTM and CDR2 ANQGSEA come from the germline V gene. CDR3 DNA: TGCAGCGTGCGACAGGGGAGGAACACTGAAGCTTTCTTT. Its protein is CSVRQGRNTEAFF.

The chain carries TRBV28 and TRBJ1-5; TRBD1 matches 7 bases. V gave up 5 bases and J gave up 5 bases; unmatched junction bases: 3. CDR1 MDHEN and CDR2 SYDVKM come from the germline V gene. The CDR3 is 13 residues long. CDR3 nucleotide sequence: TGTGCCAGCAGTCCAGGGGGAGATCAGCCCCAGCATTTT. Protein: CASSPGGDQPQHF.